The 2 T cell receptor beta chains listed next were all sequenced from one sample in a study of blood T cell repertoires in COVID-19 (dated by TCRdb to about 2020). The protocol used for the library was the immunoSEQ multiplex PCR assay. This is the immuneACCESS table as TCRdb keeps it, with only in-frame sequences that have V and J called. A part of the clones is gone; compared with another copy, unresolved V genes explain less than half, and the rest is unexplained. Present in this sample are about 270,000 clones, 87% of which were seen just once. The ten largest clones capture over 2% of the sample. Material for sequencing was peripheral blood. The receptors shown here come from a woman aged 50 to 60 with acute or convalescent COVID-19.

V is TRBV10-3 and J is TRBJ1-1, with no clear D. In germline, CDR1 is ENHRY, CDR2 SYGVKD. V lost 3 bases and J 1 base, leaving 3 bases between the germline ends. CDR3 length: 12 residues. The CDR3 DNA is TGTGCCATCAGTGACAGGAACACTGAAGCTTTCTTT. Translating gives CAISDRNTEAFF.

The table lists this clone with a few counts. The rearrangement links TRBV5-5 to TRBJ2-2; 7 bases fit TRBD1. This CDR3 region has 15 residues. Germline V gene data show CDR1 as SGHKS and CDR2 as YYEKEE (reference sequence). V shed 0 bases and J 3 bases; nucleotides not matched to a gene: 2. The CDR3, as DNA: TGTGCCAGCAGCTTGGCGGGACAGTACACCGGGGAGCTGTTTTTT. Protein sequence: CASSLAGQYTGELFF.